The 9 T cell receptor beta chains given below trace back to one sample, sequenced in a study of blood T cells in healthy people across ages. The second PCR ran roughly 7 to 12 cycles with a sample-barcoded 5' primer and J-beta primers. TCRdb fed the 5' RACE reads into MiXCR, producing one record per CDR3 protein. The sample has more than 650,000 distinct CDR3 sequences, about 20% seen once. The source material was blood. These receptors were taken from a man between 65 and 80 years old in good health.

The chain recombines TRBV12-3 or TRBV12-4 with TRBJ1-1, with TRBD1 as a possible D gene (5 bases). The CDR3 has 13 amino acids. V was trimmed by 4 bases and J by 4 bases, leaving 10 bases between them. In DNA, the CDR3 is TGTGCCAGCAGTTCAGGGAAGGGCACTGAAGCTTTCTTT. Amino acids: CASSSGKGTEAFF.

This clonotype was recorded a few times. The rearrangement joins TRBV5-1 to TRBJ2-1; D is unresolved. CDR3 length: 15 residues. From germline, CDR1 is SGHRS and CDR2 YFSETQ. V shed 0 bases and J shed 2 bases, with 9 bases lying between them. The chain's CDR3 is CASSLVAVPYNEQFF. DNA of the CDR3: TGCGCCAGCAGCTTGGTGGCGGTACCCTACAATGAGCAGTTCTTC.

This clonotype turned up a few times. The genes are TRBV7-2 and TRBJ1-1; 8 nucleotides line up with TRBD1. Germline V gives CDR1 SGHTA, CDR2 FQGNSA. This CDR3 has 13 residues. The V and J ends lost 4 bases and 9 bases, in that order; junction bases with no gene match: 7. CDR3 sequence: CASSWDRIRQAFF. Written as DNA, the CDR3 is TGTGCCAGCAGCTGGGACAGGATAAGGCAAGCTTTCTTT.

This clonotype has more than one count but fewer than ten. The V and J genes are TRBV10-3 and TRBJ1-4; D ambiguous. This CDR3 is built from 15 residues. From germline, CDR1 is ENHRY and CDR2 SYGVKD. V lost 6 bases, J lost 4 bases, and 15 bases lay in between. In DNA form, the CDR3 reads TGTGCCATCAGGCCCTCGGGAGGGATTAATGAAAAACTGTTTTTT. Its protein is CAIRPSGGINEKLFF.

This clonotype was counted between two and nine times. V is TRBV9 and J is TRBJ1-2, with TRBD1 matching 12 bases. The CDR3 has 16 residues. V shed 5 bases and J 4 bases; nucleotides not matched to a gene: 9. Germline CDR1 and CDR2: SGDLS and YYNGEE. CDR3 sequence: CASRRGQGARGYGYTF. The CDR3, as DNA: TGTGCCAGCAGGAGGGGACAGGGGGCGCGGGGCTATGGCTACACCTTC.

This sequence joins TRBV27 and TRBJ1-4; D might be TRBD1 (5 bases). The length of the CDR3 is 15 residues. V was clipped by 5 bases and J by 4 bases, with 14 bases between them. Looked up from germline, CDR1 is MNHEY and CDR2 is SMNVEV (reference sequence). CDR3 bases: TGTGCCAGCAGTCTTTCGGGGACGTATAATGAAAAACTGTTTTTT. Amino acid sequence: CASSLSGTYNEKLFF.

V usage is TRBV25-1 and J usage is TRBJ2-5; tentative D call: TRBD1 (5 bases). This CDR3 region has 15 residues. CDR1 and CDR2 (germline): MGHDK, SYGVNS. V lost 3 bases, J lost 1 base, and 12 bases lay in between. CDR3 region: CASSDPGRAQETQYF. CDR3 coding DNA: TGTGCCAGCAGTGATCCCGGCAGGGCCCAAGAGACCCAGTACTTC.

V and J are TRBV28 and TRBJ2-5, with D hard to call. There are 15 residues in the CDR3. Trimming left V 4 bases short and J 3 bases short, with 15 bases between. Per germline, CDR1 MDHEN and CDR2 SYDVKM. CDR3 protein: CASSSSGFGKETQYF. The CDR3 DNA is TGTGCCAGCAGTTCGTCAGGTTTTGGGAAAGAGACCCAGTACTTC.

The chain is built from TRBV7-9 and TRBJ2-3; either TRBD1 or TRBD2 may fit D (7 bases each). Germline lookup yields CDR1 SEHNR and CDR2 FQNEAQ (reference sequence). The CDR3 sequence is 17 residues long. V lost 5 bases and J 0 bases, leaving 18 bases between the germline ends. The CDR3 loop reads CASSAPIRGGSTDTQYF. CDR3 DNA: TGTGCCAGCAGCGCACCCATCAGGGGGGGCAGCACAGATACGCAGTATTTT.